Sequencing of this T cell receptor (beta chain) was carried out in a study of response to subunit inactivated influenza vaccine. TCRdb re-called the RT-PCR reads with MiXCR, one entry per CDR3 protein. The data hold roughly 790,000 distinct CDR3 sequences, with less than 25% observed a single time. CDR3 length: 16 residues. Germline values: CDR1 SGHRS, CDR2 YFSETQ. V lost 0 bases and J 4 bases, leaving 16 bases between the germline ends. The sample was PBMCs from blood, taken about 5 days after vaccination. The rearrangement joins TRBV5-1 to TRBJ1-1; D gene ambiguous. This clonotype was sampled from a man in his forties or fifties who received an inactivated influenza vaccine. CDR3 protein: CASSLDQASRGTEAFF. CDR3 bases: TGCGCCAGCAGCTTGGATCAGGCCAGCCGGGGCACTGAAGCTTTCTTT. The variable domain in full, with the rest retrieved from reference TRBV5-1 and TRBJ1-1, is KAGVTQTPRYLIKTRGQQVTLSCSPISGHRSVSWYQQTPGQGLQFLFEYFSETQRNKGNFPGRFSGRQFSNSRSEMNVSTLELGDSALYLCASSLDQASRGTEAFFGQGTRLTVV.